This T cell receptor beta chain is from a study of blood T cells in healthy people across ages. As for this clonotype: Its specificity is not known.

Aged about 6 to 100, donors were systemically healthy Caucasians from Russia. For the second PCR, which ran for about 7 to 11 cycles, a sample-barcoded 5' primer and a J-beta primer mix were used. TCRdb used MiXCR to reprocess the 5' RACE reads, holding one entry per CDR3 protein. The data hold 800,000 to 1,000,000 distinct CDR3 sequences, with about 48% observed a single time. The study, taken as a whole, reports: The long-lived group displayed more naive CD4+ cells, plus higher diversity, than the aged donors did.

Sequenced: blood. This clonotype was sampled from a man aged 30 to 45 in good health.

In DNA form, the CDR3 reads TGTGCCAGCAGTTCCGCGAACGGGACACTACTCTACGAGCAGTACTTC. This codes for CASSSANGTLLYEQYF. V usage is TRBV7-9 and J usage is TRBJ2-7; TRBD1 is a possible D gene (6 bases). V was clipped by 6 bases and J by 3 bases, with 21 bases between them. Germline V gene sequence: CDR1 SEHNR, CDR2 FQNEAQ (reference sequence). The CDR3 consists of 16 residues.